These 20 T cell receptor beta chains originate from one sample sequenced in a study of beta chain features in type 1 diabetes. Investigators reverse transcribed all isolated RNA, so they sequenced expressed TCRB transcripts. TCRdb's copy holds only in-frame clones and misses some; the assay was immunoSEQ multiplex PCR. This table holds about 330,000 clones, approximately 10% found once. Input material: naive CD4+ T cells from blood. All receptors come from a woman in her twenties or thirties in good health.

This clone was seen only a few times. The chain uses TRBV9 and TRBJ2-1; 10 bases are shared with TRBD2. Trimming removed 5 bases from V and 9 bases from J; junction bases left unmatched: 5. Germline V lookup: CDR1 SGDLS, CDR2 YYNGEE. The CDR3 extends over 13 amino acids. In nucleotides, the CDR3 is TGTGCCAGCAGGGGTACTAGCGGGGCTGAGCAGTTCTTC. Its translation: CASRGTSGAEQFF.

The chain has TRBV7-9 and TRBJ1-2; tentatively, D is TRBD1 (5 bases). V lost 5 bases and J 6 bases, leaving 16 bases between the germline ends. The CDR3 is made up of 14 amino acids. CDR1 and CDR2 (germline): SEHNR, FQNEAQ (reference sequence). CDR3 loop: CASSVSGAWDGYTF. The CDR3, as DNA: TGTGCCAGCAGCGTAAGCGGGGCGTGGGATGGCTACACCTTC.

The rearrangement uses TRBV11-2 and TRBJ2-3; TRBD2 agrees at 8 bases. The CDR3 is made up of 14 amino acids. Germline V gives CDR1 SGHAT, CDR2 FQNNGV. The V and J ends lost 5 bases and 0 bases, in that order; junction bases with no gene match: 1. CDR3 nucleotides: TGTGCCAGCAGCCCTAGCGGGAGCACAGATACGCAGTATTTT. Translated: CASSPSGSTDTQYF. The complete variable domain, with remaining parts taken from reference TRBV11-2 and TRBJ2-3, reads EAGVAQSPRYKIIEKRQSVAFWCNPISGHATLYWYQQILGQGPKLLIQFQNNGVVDDSQLPKDRFSAERLKGVDSTLKIQPAKLEDSAVYLCASSPSGSTDTQYFGPGTRLTVL.

This clone was counted only a few times. The chain joins TRBV15 to TRBJ1-4, with 8 nucleotides matching TRBD1. The trim removed 1 base at V and 0 bases at J, leaving 10 bases unmatched. Germline CDR1 LNHNV, CDR2 YYDKDF (reference sequence). The CDR3 loop spans 19 amino acids. CDR3 DNA sequence: TGTGCCACCAGCAGAGTTTTGGGCAGGGGGCTTGCAACTAATGAAAAACTGTTTTTT. Translating it yields CATSRVLGRGLATNEKLFF.

Comments on this clone: Distinct nucleotide sequences in the sample also encode this CDR3. The chain carries TRBV15 and TRBJ2-5; 11 bases agree with TRBD1. The ends lost 5 bases at V and 2 bases at J; junction bases unmatched: 1. This CDR3 spans 14 amino acids. Germline V gene lookup returns CDR1 LNHNV and CDR2 YYDKDF (reference sequence). The CDR3 DNA reads as TGTGCCACCAGCCGGGACAGGGGGCAAGAGACCCAGTACTTC. Translating gives CATSRDRGQETQYF.

V gene TRBV2 combines with J gene TRBJ1-2; 11 bases agree with TRBD1. Losses at the gene ends were 5 bases for V and 6 bases for J; bases not matched to a gene: 5. The length of the CDR3 is 14 residues. Germline V CDR1 and CDR2: SNHLY, FYNNEI. The CDR3, as DNA: TGTGCCAGCAGTTCGGACAGGGGGCGCCATGGCTACACCTTC. As protein: CASSSDRGRHGYTF.

This clone was detected a few times. V gene TRBV7-2 combines with J gene TRBJ2-5, with 9 bases identical to TRBD1. Losses at the gene ends were 7 bases for V and 5 bases for J; bases not matched to a gene: 5. CDR1 and CDR2 from the germline V gene are SGHTA and FQGNSA. This CDR3 spans 13 amino acids. The DNA of the CDR3 is TGTGCCAGCACACAGGGGGCGTGGGAGACCCAGTACTTC. It encodes CASTQGAWETQYF. Variable domain in full (rest from reference TRBV7-2 and TRBJ2-5): GAGVSQSPSNKVTEKGKDVELRCDPISGHTALYWYRQSLGQGLEFLIYFQGNSAPDKSGLPSDRFSAERTGGSVSTLTIQRTQQEDSAVYLCASTQGAWETQYFGPGTRLLVL.

This rearrangement joins TRBV28 to TRBJ2-1; 11 bases agree with TRBD2. Germline assignment: CDR1 MDHEN and CDR2 SYDVKM. V was pared by 7 bases and J by 7 bases, with 9 bases of the junction left unmatched. CDR3 length: 15 residues. CDR3 nucleotides: TGTGCCAGCACCCACTTAGCGGGAGGGCCGAATGAGCAGTTCTTC. This sequence encodes CASTHLAGGPNEQFF.

The CDR3 here is CASRALARAKNIQYF. The CDR3 bases are TGTGCCAGCAGGGCTCTAGCTCGAGCCAAAAACATTCAGTACTTC. The V gene is TRBV11-2, the J gene TRBJ2-4, with a possible D match to TRBD2 (5 bases). The CDR3 length is 15 residues. Germline V gene data show CDR1 as SGHAT and CDR2 as FQNNGV. Trimming removed 6 bases at V and 0 bases at J, with 12 bases between.

The chain combines TRBV4-2 with TRBJ2-1, with a possible D match to TRBD2 (6 bases). The CDR3 has 15 amino acids. Germline assignment: CDR1 LGHNA and CDR2 YNFKEQ. V lost 4 bases and J 2 bases, leaving 12 bases between the germline ends. The CDR3, as DNA: TGTGCCAGCAGCCCATTACCGGGGGCCTACAATGAGCAGTTCTTC. Amino acids: CASSPLPGAYNEQFF.

V usage is TRBV9 and J usage is TRBJ1-2, with D perhaps TRBD1 (6 bases). V gave up 4 bases and J gave up 8 bases, with 15 bases separating them. The germline gives CDR1 SGDLS, CDR2 YYNGEE. There are 13 residues in the CDR3. The CDR3 sequence is CASSPTGSEGYTF. For the CDR3, the DNA is TGTGCCAGCAGCCCCACAGGGTCGGAGGGCTACACCTTC.

A few counts support this clone. V and J are TRBV18 and TRBJ1-5; 9 positions match TRBD1. The germline CDR1 and CDR2 sequences are KGHSH and LQKENI. J lost 7 bases, V lost 3 bases, and 7 bases had no gene match. The CDR3 spans 15 residues. The DNA for the CDR3 is TGTGCCAGCTCACCGGGACAGGGAAGTGGCCAGCCCCAGCATTTT. Its translation is CASSPGQGSGQPQHF.

The chain carries TRBV30 and TRBJ2-1; 10 bases fit TRBD2. V shed 4 bases, J shed 10 bases, and the junction held 19 bases outside the gene matches. Germline V gene lookup returns CDR1 GTSNPN and CDR2 SVGIG (reference sequence). There are 17 residues in the CDR3. The CDR3 sequence: CAWTPHILAGEVGEQFF. The CDR3 nucleotides read TGTGCCTGGACCCCCCACATTCTAGCGGGAGAGGTGGGAGAGCAGTTCTTC.

This clone was found a few times. The J gene is TRBJ2-3, the V gene TRBV9; possible D gene TRBD2, 6 bases. There are 16 residues in the CDR3. Germline-derived CDR1 and CDR2 are SGDLS and YYNGEE. V was pared by 0 bases and J by 5 bases, with 16 bases between. CDR3 protein: CASSVEASDRGDTQYF. In DNA form, the CDR3 reads TGTGCCAGCAGCGTAGAGGCTAGCGATCGTGGAGATACGCAGTATTTT. The full variable domain, in which reference TRBV9 and TRBJ2-3 provide the parts outside the CDR3, is DSGVTQTPKHLITATGQRVTLRCSPRSGDLSVYWYQQSLDQGLQFLIQYYNGEERAKGNILERFSAQQFPDLHSELNLSSLELGDSALYFCASSVEASDRGDTQYFGPGTRLTVL.

A few counts support this clone. V gene TRBV4-3 combines with J gene TRBJ2-1; 14 bases are shared with TRBD2. Germline-derived CDR1 and CDR2 are LGHNA and YSLEER. After removal of 4 bases from V and 4 bases from J, the junction contained 9 bases not matched to a gene. The CDR3 covers 18 residues. Written as DNA, the CDR3 is TGCGCCAGCAGCCCATATCCTGGGACTAGCGGGAGATACAATGAGCAGTTCTTC. Translating it yields CASSPYPGTSGRYNEQFF.

The chain joins TRBV5-4 to TRBJ2-3, with 12 nucleotides matching TRBD2. Germline assignment: CDR1 SGHNT and CDR2 YYREEE (reference sequence). This CDR3 comprises 16 residues. V lost 4 bases and J lost 5; bases outside the gene matches: 8. The CDR3 sequence is CASSVTSGGRKDTQYF. The CDR3 nucleotides read TGTGCCAGCAGCGTGACTAGCGGGGGCCGCAAAGATACGCAGTATTTT.

The chain employs TRBV4-2 and TRBJ2-7; 14 bases are shared with TRBD2. This CDR3 spans 16 amino acids. J lost 1 base, V lost 4 bases, and 3 bases had no gene match. Germline lookup yields CDR1 LGHNA and CDR2 YNFKEQ. The CDR3 DNA sequence: TGTGCCAGCAGCCTGGGACTAGCGGGAGAGTCCTACGAGCAGTACTTC. This gives the protein CASSLGLAGESYEQYF.

With regard to this clone: The same CDR3 also results from other DNA sequences found in this sample. This rearrangement joins TRBV28 to TRBJ1-1, with D perhaps matching TRBD1 (6 bases). Germline-derived CDR1 and CDR2 are MDHEN and SYDVKM. The CDR3 length is 14 residues. Trimming removed 4 bases from V and 1 base from J, with 10 bases in between. This CDR3 is CASSSTGENTEAFF. CDR3 coding DNA: TGTGCCAGCAGTTCGACAGGAGAGAACACTGAAGCTTTCTTT.

This clone has more than one count but fewer than ten. V gene TRBV7-8 combines with J gene TRBJ2-2, with D possibly being TRBD2 (7 bases). Germline V lookup: CDR1 SGHVS, CDR2 FQNEAQ. The length of the CDR3 is 17 residues. Trimming left V 0 bases short and J 6 bases short, with 17 bases between. CDR3 DNA sequence: TGTGCCAGCAGCTTAGCTGGGGGCGCTACTAGCGCCGGGGAGCTGTTTTTT. Encoded protein: CASSLAGGATSAGELFF.

This clone was observed a few times. V is TRBV6-5 and J is TRBJ2-7; TRBD1 might be the D (6 bases). The CDR3 sequence is 14 residues long. Per germline, CDR1 MNHEY and CDR2 SVGAGI. The V end lost 6 bases, the J end lost 4 bases, and 16 bases lay between the germline ends. The CDR3 DNA reads as TGTGCCAGCAGAGGGGGAGCGACCGGGTACGAGCAGTACTTC. Protein product: CASRGGATGYEQYF.